This T cell receptor beta chain was profiled in a study of CD8+ T cells in alopecia areata. Sequencing used cDNA as its template, made by extracting RNA and reverse transcribing it. The method was immunoSEQ multiplex PCR; TCRdb's version includes in-frame clones alone and lacks a portion of them. This sample carries around 20,000 clones, none of them present only once. Only a few counts were recorded for this clone. Gene names are mouse gene names. The CDR3 is cut off 4 residues early in the read; its end comes from the germline J gene. A panel of CD4, CD8alpha, NKG2D, NKG2ACE and other markers served to sort pooled cutaneous lymph node cells. Germline trimming cut 3 bases from V and 3 bases from J; bases unmatched to any gene: 8. This CDR3 is built from 17 residues. The germline V gene has CDR1 NSQYPW and CDR2 LRSPGD (reference sequence).

V is TRBV1 and J is TRBJ2-2; TRBD2 aligns across 9 bases. This clonotype originated in a C3H/HeJ mouse with alopecia areata. The MHC haplotype of the strain is H2-k. The sequencing input was CD8+ T cells sorted from a lymph node. The CDR3 loop is CTCSAETGGIDTGQLYF. CDR3 bases read: TGCACCTGCAGTGCGGAAACTGGGGGGATTGACACCGGG. The full variable domain, completed using reference TRBV1 and TRBJ2-2, is VTLLEQNPRWRLVPRGQAVNLRCILKNSQYPWMSWYQQDLQKQLQWLFTLRSPGDKEVKSLPGADYLATRVTDTELRLQVANMSQGRTLYCTCSAETGGIDTGQLYFGEGSKLTVL.